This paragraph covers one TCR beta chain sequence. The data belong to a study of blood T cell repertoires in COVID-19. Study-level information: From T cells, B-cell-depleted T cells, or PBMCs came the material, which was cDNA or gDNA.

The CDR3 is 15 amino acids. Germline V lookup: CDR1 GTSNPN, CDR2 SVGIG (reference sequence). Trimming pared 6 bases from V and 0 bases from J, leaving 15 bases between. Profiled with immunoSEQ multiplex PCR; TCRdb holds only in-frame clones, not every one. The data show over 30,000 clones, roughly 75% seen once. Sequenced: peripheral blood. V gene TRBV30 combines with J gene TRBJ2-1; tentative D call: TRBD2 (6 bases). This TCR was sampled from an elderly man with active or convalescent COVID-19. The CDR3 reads CACLTYGSSYNEQFF. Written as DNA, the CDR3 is TGTGCCTGCCTCACCTACGGGAGCTCCTACAATGAGCAGTTCTTC.